The 20 T cell receptor beta chains presented below share a single source sample, sequenced in a study of T cells expressing NK-cell markers. TCRdb reanalyzed the 5' RACE reads and collapses them to one entry per CDR3 protein, without DNA. The sample holds 350,000 to 450,000 distinct CDR3 sequences. Sequenced: blood T cells: a sorted CD56 or NKG2C T cell subset, CD4+ or CD8+ T cells, or bulk PBMC T cells (not recorded which). Receptors originate from a man aged 18-70 years in good health.

The rearrangement joins TRBV7-9 to TRBJ1-6. CDR3 length: 16 amino acids. Germline CDR1 SEHNR, CDR2 FQNEAQ (reference sequence). CDR3 region: CASSPVGRVGNSPLHF.

V usage is TRBV5-5 and J usage is TRBJ2-2; TCRdb's D call of TRBD1 is untestable without DNA. The CDR3 sequence is 18 residues long. Germline V lookup: CDR1 SGHKS, CDR2 YYEKEE (reference sequence). The CDR3 sequence: CASSAIPPSGATPGELFF.

The chain links TRBV3-1 to TRBJ1-1. Germline CDR1 reads LGHDT; CDR2 reads YNNKEL (reference sequence). CDR3 length: 15 residues. The CDR3 sequence: CASSQDFVGNTEAFF. The full variable domain, completed using reference TRBV3-1 and TRBJ1-1, is DTAVSQTPKYLVTQMGNDKSIKCEQNLGHDTMYWYKQDSKKFLKIMFSYNNKELIINETVPNRFSPKSPDKAHLNLHINSLELGDSAVYFCASSQDFVGNTEAFFGQGTRLTVV.

This chain joins TRBV7-2 and TRBJ2-7; the TCRdb call, TRBD2, lacks DNA for checking. From germline, CDR1 is SGHTA and CDR2 FQGNSA. The CDR3 loop spans 14 amino acids. CDR3 residues: CASSSGTTSGEQYF. Variable domain in full (rest from reference TRBV7-2 and TRBJ2-7): GAGVSQSPSNKVTEKGKDVELRCDPISGHTALYWYRQSLGQGLEFLIYFQGNSAPDKSGLPSDRFSAERTGGSVSTLTIQRTQQEDSAVYLCASSSGTTSGEQYFGPGTRLTVT.

This CDR3 reads CASSLQFGYQETQYF. The chain couples TRBV7-2 to TRBJ2-5. Per germline, CDR1 SGHTA and CDR2 FQGNSA. The length of the CDR3 is 15 residues.

The gene calls are TRBV6-5 and TRBJ1-2; TCRdb reports TRBD1, a call that lacks DNA to check it against. Germline V gene data show CDR1 as MNHEY and CDR2 as SVGAGI. The CDR3 sequence is 17 residues long. CDR3 amino acids: CASSYTGQGRANYGYTF.

The V and J genes are TRBV2 and TRBJ2-3; TCRdb indicates TRBD1, and absent DNA this call remains unverified. The CDR3 is made up of 13 amino acids. CDR1 is SNHLY and CDR2 is FYNNEI in the germline V gene. This CDR3 is CASSLDNLDTQYF.

The gene calls are TRBV20-1 and TRBJ2-2. The germline V gene has CDR1 DFQATT and CDR2 SNEGSKA (reference sequence). This CDR3 is 15 amino acids long. The CDR3 protein is CSARDGRKNTGELFF.

J is TRBJ1-2 and V is TRBV18; TCRdb proposes TRBD1, but this gene call is untestable without DNA. Germline V lookup: CDR1 KGHSH, CDR2 LQKENI. This CDR3 is built from 16 residues. The CDR3: CASSPGQGALGYGYTF.

The chain uses TRBV5-1 and TRBJ2-1; the TCRdb call, TRBD1, lacks DNA for checking. CDR1 is SGHRS and CDR2 is YFSETQ in the germline V gene. The CDR3 is 15 residues long. CDR3 in amino acids: CASSLSGQSHNEQFF.

The chain has TRBV29-1 and TRBJ2-7. The CDR3 runs 12 residues. The V gene's germline CDR1 is SQVTM and CDR2 ANQGSEA. The CDR3 loop reads CSVDDGTYEQYF.

The chain is built from TRBV10-3 and TRBJ2-3; there is no DNA to check the TCRdb D call of TRBD2. Germline V CDR1 and CDR2: ENHRY, SYGVKD. The CDR3 is 15 amino acids. This chain's CDR3 is CAISTSGGHGDTQYF.

The chain combines TRBV20-1 with TRBJ1-2; the D gene TCRdb calls, TRBD1, cannot be checked with no DNA. The CDR3 is 14 amino acids. Germline loops: CDR1 DFQATT, CDR2 SNEGSKA (reference sequence). The CDR3 here is CSARENRRFYGYTF.

This chain connects TRBV20-1 to TRBJ2-5; absent DNA, TCRdb's TRBD2 call cannot be checked. CDR3 length: 15 amino acids. CDR1 is DFQATT, CDR2 SNEGSKA, per germline (reference sequence). The CDR3 is CSAPDRKRPQETQYF.

The rearrangement uses TRBV5-1 and TRBJ1-4; TCRdb gives TRBD1 as the D gene, but with no DNA this cannot be confirmed. CDR3 length equals 16 residues. Looked up from germline, CDR1 is SGHRS and CDR2 is YFSETQ. This CDR3 reads CASSRTGLVTNEKLFF.

The chain joins TRBV6-5 to TRBJ1-1; no DNA is available, so the TRBD1 call from TCRdb remains unchecked. The CDR3 spans 16 residues. The germline gives CDR1 MNHEY, CDR2 SVGAGI. CDR3 region: CASSYSGTGRNTEAFF.

V and J are TRBV2 and TRBJ2-3; TCRdb calls TRBD1, which cannot be checked without DNA. This CDR3 is built from 16 residues. Germline V gene lookup returns CDR1 SNHLY and CDR2 FYNNEI. The CDR3: CASSEAQGGVADTQYF.

The chain carries TRBV7-8 and TRBJ1-2; the D gene TCRdb calls, TRBD1, cannot be checked with no DNA. Germline CDR1 is SGHVS and CDR2 is FQNEAQ. The CDR3 consists of 15 residues. CDR3 in amino acids: CASSPRTGNNYGYTF.

The chain recombines TRBV6-1 with TRBJ2-5; the TCRdb call, TRBD1, lacks DNA for checking. CDR1 MNHNS and CDR2 SASEGT come from the germline V gene. The length of the CDR3 is 13 residues. Here the CDR3 reads CASSETQPQTQYF.

The chain is built from TRBV23-1 and TRBJ1-6. TRBV23-1 is an ORF; its function is uncertain. The CDR3 is 15 residues long. The CDR3 loop is CASSQSLLYNSPLHF.